Presented here are 31 T cell receptor beta chains from one specimen sequenced in a study of shared clonotypes between healthy human individuals. Generated by immunoSEQ multiplex PCR, the TCRdb table keeps only in-frame clones and is missing some. The data contain over 2 million clones, 85% to 95% of them singletons. The sequenced sample was naive CD4+ T cells sorted from blood. Subset described: CD45RA+ positively selected. The source of these receptors is a man aged 18-30 years in good health.

The gene calls are TRBV25-1 and TRBJ1-5; possibly TRBD1 for D (6 bases). V was clipped by 2 bases and J by 2 bases, with 13 bases between them. The V gene's germline CDR1 is MGHDK and CDR2 SYGVNS. The CDR3 is 16 residues long. CDR3 in amino acids: CASSETGFWGNQPQHF. In DNA, the CDR3 is TGTGCCAGCAGTGAAACAGGGTTTTGGGGCAATCAGCCCCAGCATTTT.

The rearrangement links TRBV6-5 to TRBJ1-2, with TRBD1 matching over 7 bases. Germline V gives CDR1 MNHEY, CDR2 SVGAGI. With 5 bases clipped from V and 4 bases from J, the junction kept 10 bases outside the gene matches. This CDR3 has 15 amino acids. In DNA, the CDR3 is TGTGCCAGCAGTAGACCGGGACAGAGATCCTATGGCTACACCTTC. Amino acid sequence: CASSRPGQRSYGYTF.

The chain joins TRBV4-1 to TRBJ1-2; the D gene is possibly TRBD1 (5 bases). Germline assignment: CDR1 MGHRA and CDR2 YSYEKL. The CDR3 is 15 residues long. V was cut by 0 bases and J by 7 bases, with 15 bases left in between. The CDR3 region has the DNA TGCGCCAGCAGCCAAGAATCTAGGGTCGGGGCTGGCTACACCTTC. This encodes CASSQESRVGAGYTF.

This chain uses TRBV10-2 with TRBJ1-5, with D uncertain. Germline CDR1 reads WSHSY; CDR2 reads SAAADI. The V end lost 3 bases, the J end lost 6 bases, and 6 bases lay between the germline ends. CDR3 length equals 12 residues. CDR3 region: CASSEQSQPQHF. The CDR3 nucleotides are TGCGCCAGCAGTGAACAGTCTCAGCCCCAGCATTTT.

As regards this clone: The identical CDR3 is also encoded by other nucleotide sequences in the sample. The rearrangement uses TRBV9 and TRBJ2-2; a possible D gene is TRBD1 (6 bases). The CDR3 has 15 amino acids. Trimming left V 0 bases short and J 3 bases short, with 9 bases between. CDR1 and CDR2 from the germline V gene are SGDLS and YYNGEE. CDR3 protein: CASSVVAGDTGELFF. CDR3 nucleotide sequence: TGTGCCAGCAGCGTAGTAGCAGGGGACACCGGGGAGCTGTTTTTT.

Remarks on this clone: The same CDR3 arises from other DNA sequences in this sample as well. V is TRBV9 and J is TRBJ2-5; a possible D gene is TRBD2 (5 bases). In germline, CDR1 is SGDLS, CDR2 YYNGEE. The V end was cut by 1 base, the J end by 2 bases, with 9 bases between. The CDR3 extends over 14 amino acids. As DNA, the CDR3 is TGTGCCAGCAGCGTACAAGGCGGGCAAGAGACCCAGTACTTC. Translated: CASSVQGGQETQYF.

A note on this clone: This sample includes further DNA sequences coding for the same CDR3. The chain is built from TRBV7-2 and TRBJ2-7, with 8 bases matching TRBD1. CDR3 length: 13 residues. Trimming removed 3 bases from V and 6 bases from J; junction bases left unmatched: 4. Germline values: CDR1 SGHTA, CDR2 FQGNSA. Written as DNA, the CDR3 is TGTGCCAGCAGCTTGGCAGGGGGCAGCGAGCAGTACTTC. Translation gives CASSLAGGSEQYF.

The chain recombines TRBV18 with TRBJ2-7; a possible D gene is TRBD1 (6 bases). Germline V lookup: CDR1 KGHSH, CDR2 LQKENI. The CDR3 has 13 residues. The V end lost 2 bases, the J end lost 4 bases, and 9 bases lay between the germline ends. CDR3 coding DNA: TGTGCCAGCTCACCAGGACAGATGTACGAGCAGTACTTC. It yields the protein CASSPGQMYEQYF.

The gene calls are TRBV12-2 and TRBJ1-1. TRBV12-2 is termed a pseudogene. The CDR3 loop spans 16 amino acids. CDR3 coding DNA: TGTGCAAGTCGGGAGGAGGACACGGCGATGCACACTGAAGCTTTCTTT. The encoded protein is CASREEDTAMHTEAFF.

This clone was counted at least ten times. The chain carries TRBV20-1 and TRBJ2-1, with D unresolved. The length of the CDR3 is 11 residues. In germline, CDR1 is DFQATT, CDR2 SNEGSKA (reference sequence). V was shortened by 0 bases and J by 7 bases, with 4 bases between the two germline ends. CDR3 bases: TGCAGTGCTAGAGATTGGAATGAGCAGTTCTTC. Translating gives CSARDWNEQFF.

This clone appeared a single time. The chain combines TRBV4-3 with TRBJ2-3; D is perhaps TRBD1 (7 bases). The V gene lost 4 bases and the J gene lost 1 base, with 21 bases spanning the gap. CDR3 length: 18 residues. Looked up from germline, CDR1 is LGHNA and CDR2 is YSLEER. CDR3 bases: TGCGCCAGCAGCCCCGGAGGGGGCGGACCATGGGGCACAGATACGCAGTATTTT. Its translation is CASSPGGGGPWGTDTQYF.

A remark on this clone: Other nucleotide sequences from this sample produce the same CDR3. The V call is TRBV5-4, the J call TRBJ2-5; TRBD2 aligns across 9 bases. Trimming at V came to 2 bases and at J to 2 bases, leaving 4 bases not matched to a gene. The CDR3 extends over 15 amino acids. Per the germline V gene, CDR1 is SGHNT and CDR2 is YYREEE (reference sequence). CDR3 sequence: CASSLRAGGQETQYF. The CDR3 DNA reads as TGTGCCAGCAGCTTAAGGGCGGGAGGGCAAGAGACCCAGTACTTC.

The rearrangement joins TRBV18 to TRBJ2-5; tentatively, D is TRBD2 (6 bases). The CDR3 is made up of 16 amino acids. V was trimmed by 0 bases and J by 5 bases, leaving 16 bases between them. Germline-derived CDR1 and CDR2 are KGHSH and LQKENI. The CDR3 coding sequence is TGTGCCAGCTCACCACCCGTTAGCGGCGTTCGGGAGACCCAGTACTTC. Translated: CASSPPVSGVRETQYF. Filled out from reference TRBV18 and TRBJ2-5, the complete variable domain reads NAGVMQNPRHLVRRRGQEARLRCSPMKGHSHVYWYRQLPEEGLKFMVYLQKENIIDESGMPKERFSAEFPKEGPSILRIQQVVRGDSAAYFCASSPPVSGVRETQYFGPGTRLLVL.

CDR3 region: CASSNKGNEQFF. CDR3 coding DNA: TGCGCCAGCAGCAATAAGGGCAATGAGCAGTTCTTC. This sequence joins TRBV5-1 and TRBJ2-1; no definite D call. The length of the CDR3 is 12 residues. The germline gives CDR1 SGHRS, CDR2 YFSETQ. V shed 4 bases and J shed 6 bases, with 8 bases lying between them.

The rearrangement joins TRBV9 to TRBJ2-7; D possibly corresponds to TRBD1 (6 bases). This CDR3 is built from 15 residues. V dropped 0 bases and J dropped 4 bases, with 14 bases sitting between them. Germline V lookup: CDR1 SGDLS, CDR2 YYNGEE. The CDR3 DNA sequence: TGTGCCAGCAGCGTAGCTTCAGGGGAACCTTACGAGCAGTACTTC. Residues: CASSVASGEPYEQYF.

The CDR3 coding sequence is TGTGCCAGCAGCCAGACGGCCAGCACAGATACGCAGTATTTT. Translated: CASSQTASTDTQYF. The J gene is TRBJ2-3, the V gene TRBV6-4; D is unclear. V lost 6 bases and J 0 bases, leaving 10 bases between the germline ends. CDR1 and CDR2 (germline): MRHNA, SNTAGT. This CDR3 has 14 residues.

This clone appeared once. J is TRBJ2-3 and V is TRBV5-1, with a weak D call TRBD2 (5 bases). Germline V gene lookup returns CDR1 SGHRS and CDR2 YFSETQ. This CDR3 comprises 14 residues. The V end lost 1 base, the J end lost 6 bases, and 12 bases lay between the germline ends. Written as DNA, the CDR3 is TGCGCCAGCAGCTTGACCAGTAGCGTGGATACGCAGTATTTT. Protein product: CASSLTSSVDTQYF.

This clone was seen once. J is TRBJ1-1 and V is TRBV10-3; D perhaps matches TRBD1 (5 bases). Per the germline V gene, CDR1 is ENHRY and CDR2 is SYGVKD. The CDR3 loop spans 14 amino acids. The V end was cut by 2 bases, the J end by 1 base, with 8 bases between. In DNA form, the CDR3 reads TGTGCCATCAGTGAGCTGCAGGGGAACACTGAAGCTTTCTTT. Amino acid sequence: CAISELQGNTEAFF.

The genes are TRBV20-1 and TRBJ1-2; 8 bases fit TRBD1. The CDR3 sequence is 11 residues long. Germline V CDR1 and CDR2: DFQATT, SNEGSKA (reference sequence). J gave up 8 bases and V 4 bases, and 3 bases lay outside the gene matches. The CDR3: CSAKDRAGYTF. For the CDR3, the DNA is TGCAGTGCTAAGGACAGGGCGGGCTACACCTTC.

The J gene is TRBJ2-2, the V gene TRBV5-6; 7 bases line up with TRBD1. With V trimmed by 0 bases and J by 4 bases, 3 bases remained unmatched. CDR3 length equals 15 residues. Germline CDR1 SGHDT, CDR2 YYEEEE. CDR3 nucleotide sequence: TGTGCCAGCAGCTTGGACAGGGGCTCCACCGGGGAGCTGTTTTTT. Amino acid sequence: CASSLDRGSTGELFF.

This chain connects TRBV7-9 to TRBJ2-3, with D possibly being TRBD2 (6 bases). Germline CDR1 is SEHNR and CDR2 is FQNEAQ (reference sequence). V lost 3 bases, J lost 2 bases, and 15 bases lay in between. There are 16 residues in the CDR3. CDR3 residues: CASSLGEVAATDTQYF. In DNA, the CDR3 is TGTGCCAGCAGCTTGGGGGAGGTAGCAGCCACAGATACGCAGTATTTT.

V and J are TRBV10-3 and TRBJ1-4; a possible D gene is TRBD1 (5 bases). Looked up from germline, CDR1 is ENHRY and CDR2 is SYGVKD. Trimming took 10 bases from V and 4 from J, leaving 13 bases between them. The CDR3 runs 13 residues. The CDR3 loop reads CATQGGDNEKLFF. CDR3 coding DNA: TGTGCCACTCAGGGAGGAGATAATGAAAAACTGTTTTTT.

The chain joins TRBV18 to TRBJ1-5; D unresolved. The CDR3 is made up of 13 amino acids. V lost 4 bases and J lost 5, with 9 bases in between. The V gene's germline CDR1 is KGHSH and CDR2 LQKENI. CDR3 protein: CASSLFEDQPQHF. CDR3 DNA sequence: TGTGCCAGCTCACTTTTCGAGGATCAGCCCCAGCATTTT.

CDR3: CASSIVGPSSYEQYF. The DNA for the CDR3 is TGTGCCAGTAGTATCGTAGGACCTAGCTCCTACGAGCAGTACTTC. This rearrangement joins TRBV19 to TRBJ2-7; D ambiguous. CDR3 length equals 15 residues. Trimming stripped 3 bases from V and 0 bases from J, with 12 bases between. The germline V gene has CDR1 LNHDA and CDR2 SQIVND (reference sequence).

V usage is TRBV7-9 and J usage is TRBJ1-6; D call uncertain. Germline CDR1 SEHNR, CDR2 FQNEAQ (reference sequence). The CDR3 is 15 residues long. With 2 bases removed from V and 5 bases from J, the gap between germline ends came to 10 bases. CDR3 DNA: TGTGCCAGCAGCTTATCGGGAGTGAATAATTCACCCCTCCACTTT. Amino acids: CASSLSGVNNSPLHF.

This chain uses TRBV7-2 with TRBJ2-1; no clear D gene. This CDR3 contains 12 residues. Trimming took off 2 bases at V and 5 bases at J, with 4 bases between the two ends. Germline V gene sequence: CDR1 SGHTA, CDR2 FQGNSA. The CDR3 loop reads CASSLLNNEQFF. The CDR3 DNA sequence: TGTGCCAGCAGCTTATTGAACAATGAGCAGTTCTTC. Full variable domain (outside the CDR3, taken from reference TRBV7-2 and TRBJ2-1): GAGVSQSPSNKVTEKGKDVELRCDPISGHTALYWYRQSLGQGLEFLIYFQGNSAPDKSGLPSDRFSAERTGGSVSTLTIQRTQQEDSAVYLCASSLLNNEQFFGPGTRLTVL.

This CDR3 reads CASSLVRGAPGGTNYGYTF. The CDR3 DNA is TGTGCCAGCAGCTTAGTCCGTGGTGCACCGGGGGGCACCAACTATGGCTACACCTTC. The chain links TRBV11-3 to TRBJ1-2, with D tentatively TRBD1 (6 bases). This CDR3 comprises 19 residues. V was pared by 1 base and J by 2 bases, with 23 bases between. Germline lookup yields CDR1 SGHNT and CDR2 YENEEA.

The count of this clone is one. The genes are TRBV2 and TRBJ1-2; TRBD1 is a possible D gene (5 bases). Germline V gene lookup returns CDR1 SNHLY and CDR2 FYNNEI. V was cut by 8 bases and J by 8 bases, with 18 bases left in between. This CDR3 comprises 13 residues. The chain's CDR3 is CASRGAVIRGYTF. CDR3 in DNA: TGTGCCAGCCGAGGGGCGGTTATCAGGGGCTACACCTTC.

This chain uses TRBV6-5 with TRBJ1-5, with D tentatively TRBD1 (5 bases). V was pared by 4 bases and J by 3 bases, with 10 bases between. Germline V CDR1 and CDR2: MNHEY, SVGAGI. CDR3 length: 14 residues. The CDR3, as DNA: TGTGCCAGCAGTTGGGCAGGGACCAATCAGCCCCAGCATTTT. Translating it yields CASSWAGTNQPQHF.

V and J are TRBV12-5 and TRBJ1-2; a possible D gene is TRBD1 (6 bases). CDR1 is LGHNT and CDR2 is FRNRAP in the germline V gene. The CDR3 sequence is 17 residues long. The V and J ends lost 1 base and 6 bases respectively, with 21 bases between them. CDR3 residues: CASGLEIPRGENNGYTF. The CDR3 nucleotides are TGTGCTAGTGGTTTGGAAATCCCCAGGGGAGAGAATAATGGCTACACCTTC. Filled out from reference TRBV12-5 and TRBJ1-2, the complete variable domain reads DARVTQTPRHKVTEMGQEVTMRCQPILGHNTVFWYRQTMMQGLELLAYFRNRAPLDDSGMPKDRFSAEMPDATLATLKIQPSEPRDSAVYFCASGLEIPRGENNGYTFGSGTRLTVV.

The chain recombines TRBV4-1 with TRBJ2-7; a weak D match, TRBD1 (5 bases). Trimming left V 0 bases short and J 2 bases short, with 14 bases between. Germline V gene lookup returns CDR1 MGHRA and CDR2 YSYEKL. There are 16 residues in the CDR3. The CDR3 loop reads CASSQDSQGRTYEQYF. CDR3 nucleotide sequence: TGCGCCAGCAGCCAAGATTCGCAGGGCAGAACCTACGAGCAGTACTTC.